Below, 30 T cell receptor beta chains from the same sample are listed, as sequenced in a study of patients and donors after allogeneic stem cell transplantation. TCRdb re-called the RT-PCR reads with MiXCR, one entry per CDR3 protein. The repertoire has some 150,000 distinct CDR3 sequences, about a third of them found once; the top ten carry about 50%. Sequenced: blood, either unsorted or a sorted T cell fraction (not recorded which). The receptor source for this set is a human donor who was either an allogeneic HSCT recipient or a stem cell or donor lymphocyte infusion donor (not recorded which). It is not recorded whose cells these are; they may come from a transplant donor.

This clonotype was seen a few times. This chain uses TRBV12-3 or TRBV12-4 with TRBJ2-3; TRBD1 is a possible D gene (6 bases). CDR3 length: 17 amino acids. The germline V and J ends were trimmed by 3 bases and 0 bases, with 16 bases remaining between them. In nucleotides, the CDR3 is TGTGCCAGCAGTTTCGGACAGATTCCCTTTAGCACAGATACGCAGTATTTT. Encoded protein: CASSFGQIPFSTDTQYF.

V usage is TRBV12-3 or TRBV12-4 and J usage is TRBJ2-1; D gene uncertain. This CDR3 has 13 amino acids. V shed 8 bases and J shed 4 bases, with 12 bases lying between them. CDR3 nucleotide sequence: TGTGCCAGCGAGAACAGCCGATACAATGAGCAGTTCTTC. It specifies CASENSRYNEQFF.

The chain carries TRBV19 and TRBJ1-1; no definite D call. V was cut by 0 bases and J by 4 bases, with 21 bases left in between. Germline-derived CDR1 and CDR2 are LNHDA and SQIVND (reference sequence). This CDR3 has 18 residues. The CDR3 spells CASSIDNSLSQVTTEAFF. The CDR3 bases are TGTGCCAGTAGTATAGATAACTCCCTATCGCAGGTGACCACTGAAGCTTTCTTT.

At least ten counts were recorded for this clonotype. This chain connects TRBV15 to TRBJ1-2; D perhaps matches TRBD1 (6 bases). The V and J ends lost 7 bases and 1 base respectively, with 13 bases between them. The CDR3 covers 14 residues. Looked up from germline, CDR1 is LNHNV and CDR2 is YYDKDF (reference sequence). The CDR3 loop is CATIMNRDNYGYTF. The CDR3 DNA reads as TGTGCCACCATTATGAACAGGGATAACTATGGCTACACCTTC.

V gene TRBV25-1 combines with J gene TRBJ2-7; TRBD1 matches 8 bases. The CDR3 contains 12 residues. CDR1 is MGHDK and CDR2 is SYGVNS in the germline V gene. Losses at the gene ends were 8 bases for V and 5 bases for J; bases not matched to a gene: 5. The CDR3: CASGQGYDEQYV. DNA of the CDR3: TGTGCCAGCGGACAGGGTTATGACGAGCAGTACGTC.

This chain connects TRBV11-2 to TRBJ1-1; D uncertain. V dropped 0 bases and J dropped 8 bases, with 4 bases sitting between them. CDR3 length: 11 residues. CDR1 is SGHAT, CDR2 FQNNGV, per germline. CDR3 sequence: CASSLDPEAFF. The CDR3 DNA reads TGTGCCAGCAGCTTAGACCCCGAAGCTTTCTTT.

The J gene is TRBJ2-5, the V gene TRBV27; TRBD1 aligns across 9 bases. Germline loops: CDR1 MNHEY, CDR2 SMNVEV (reference sequence). This CDR3 spans 15 amino acids. V was clipped by 6 bases and J by 5 bases; unmatched bases: 10. The CDR3 loop reads CASSSTGGMLETQYF. CDR3 in DNA: TGTGCCAGCAGCTCTACAGGGGGCATGCTGGAGACCCAGTACTTC.

This chain links TRBV10-3 with TRBJ1-6, with 7 bases identical to TRBD1. J gave up 8 bases and V 10 bases, and 8 bases lay outside the gene matches. Germline values: CDR1 ENHRY, CDR2 SYGVKD. This CDR3 region has 13 residues. This CDR3 reads CASQGDFHSPLHF. CDR3 coding DNA: TGTGCCAGCCAGGGGGATTTTCATTCACCCCTCCACTTT.

This clonotype has only a few counts. This chain connects TRBV29-1 to TRBJ1-2, with 10 bases identical to TRBD1. V was clipped by 3 bases and J by 2 bases; unmatched bases: 0. Germline lookup yields CDR1 SQVTM and CDR2 ANQGSEA. The CDR3 is 13 residues long. This CDR3 is CSVEGQGNYGYTF. DNA of the CDR3: TGCAGCGTTGAGGGACAGGGGAACTATGGCTACACCTTC.

The chain joins TRBV25-1 to TRBJ1-4; maybe TRBD1 (5 bases). This CDR3 is 14 amino acids long. V lost 0 bases and J 8 bases, leaving 10 bases between the germline ends. Germline V gene data show CDR1 as MGHDK and CDR2 as SYGVNS. The CDR3 region is CASSEYKGREKLFF. The DNA of the CDR3 is TGTGCCAGCAGTGAATACAAGGGGCGCGAAAAACTGTTTTTT.

The chain links TRBV29-1 to TRBJ1-2; D remains unclear. The CDR3 contains 13 residues. CDR1 and CDR2 from the germline V gene are SQVTM and ANQGSEA. Trimming shortened V by 7 bases and J by 1 base, and 13 bases separated the two germline ends. The CDR3 region has the DNA TGCAGCGGAGACCTACTACGTAACTATGGCTACACCTTC. Its protein product is CSGDLLRNYGYTF.

This chain links TRBV5-1 with TRBJ2-1, with D perhaps matching TRBD1 or TRBD2 (5 bases each). The CDR3 runs 14 residues. Germline values: CDR1 SGHRS, CDR2 YFSETQ. With 3 bases removed from V and 5 bases from J, the gap between germline ends came to 12 bases. CDR3 region: CASSYIRGDNEQFF. The CDR3 bases are TGCGCCAGCAGCTATATAAGAGGGGACAATGAGCAGTTCTTC.

The rearrangement links TRBV12-3 or TRBV12-4 to TRBJ2-1; TRBD2 matches at 9 bases. The CDR3 runs to 15 residues. V lost 2 bases and J lost 8; bases outside the gene matches: 7. CDR3 DNA: TGTGCCAGCAGTTTATCCGGCGGGGGGGCCCATGAGCAGTTCTTC. This gives the protein CASSLSGGGAHEQFF.

This clonotype was detected a few times. The V and J genes are TRBV29-1 and TRBJ2-3; D might be TRBD1 (5 bases). The CDR3 is 12 amino acids. Per the germline V gene, CDR1 is SQVTM and CDR2 is ANQGSEA. Trimming removed 3 bases at V and 6 bases at J, with 10 bases between. In DNA form, the CDR3 reads TGCAGCGTTGAGGGGCGACCGGATACGCAGTATTTT. This codes for CSVEGRPDTQYF.

The rearrangement links TRBV12-3 or TRBV12-4 to TRBJ1-5; D is ambiguous. This CDR3 is 14 amino acids long. V was pared by 8 bases and J by 2 bases, with 13 bases between. CDR3 sequence (DNA): TGTGCCAGCGCCCGACTTCTAGGCAATCAGCCCCAGCATTTT. Protein: CASARLLGNQPQHF.

V and J are TRBV12-3 or TRBV12-4 and TRBJ1-1; D remains unclear. CDR3 length: 13 residues. Trimming left V 3 bases short and J 1 base short, with 6 bases between. The CDR3 nucleotides are TGTGCCAGCAGTTTCCCAGGGAACACTGAAGCTTTCTTT. It specifies CASSFPGNTEAFF.

Remarks on this clonotype: An end of the junction differs from the germline gene, which may be a read error. V usage is TRBV6-2 or TRBV6-3 and J usage is TRBJ1-1; perhaps TRBD1 as D (5 bases). This CDR3 contains 17 residues. Germline-derived CDR1 and CDR2 are MNHEY and SVGEGT. The CDR3 bases are TGTGCCAGCAGTCACGCTGGCAGGGCCCTGCGGGAGGCTGAGGCTTTCTTT. Translating gives CASSHAGRALREAEAFF.

The rearrangement joins TRBV9 to TRBJ1-4, with D uncertain. The CDR3 consists of 15 residues. The germline V gene encodes CDR1 SGDLS and CDR2 YYNGEE. The ends were cut back, 4 bases at V and 8 bases at J, with 18 bases in the middle. CDR3 residues: CASSPLGGIGEKLFF. CDR3 DNA sequence: TGTGCCAGCAGCCCGCTTGGTGGGATAGGAGAAAAACTGTTTTTT. Using reference TRBV9 and TRBJ1-4 for the parts outside the CDR3, the full variable domain is DSGVTQTPKHLITATGQRVTLRCSPRSGDLSVYWYQQSLDQGLQFLIQYYNGEERAKGNILERFSAQQFPDLHSELNLSSLELGDSALYFCASSPLGGIGEKLFFGSGTQLSVL.

V is TRBV12-3 or TRBV12-4 and J is TRBJ1-5, with a tentative D call TRBD1 (6 bases). Trimming cost V 3 bases and J 5 bases, with 14 bases left between them. This CDR3 has 15 residues. The CDR3 bases are TGTGCCAGCAGTTTGGCCGGACAGATCCATCAGCCCCAGCATTTT. This translates into CASSLAGQIHQPQHF.

Ten or more counts support this clonotype. The rearrangement links TRBV2 to TRBJ1-3, with D uncertain. The CDR3 runs 14 residues. The V end lost 8 bases, the J end lost 2 bases, and 13 bases lay between the germline ends. Germline V gene data show CDR1 as SNHLY and CDR2 as FYNNEI. The CDR3 here is CASYGSFPGNTIYF. DNA of the CDR3: TGTGCCAGCTATGGGTCCTTCCCTGGAAACACCATATATTTT.

The chain combines TRBV12-3 or TRBV12-4 with TRBJ1-1, with 7 bases that match TRBD1. This CDR3 comprises 15 residues. Trimming removed 8 bases from V and 1 base from J; junction bases left unmatched: 10. CDR3 nucleotide sequence: TGTGCCAGCGGGCGAACAGGGGCGGGGAACACTGAAGCTTTCTTT. Translated: CASGRTGAGNTEAFF.

This clonotype was seen ten or more times. V gene TRBV3-1 combines with J gene TRBJ1-6; 9 bases are shared with TRBD1. Germline trimming cut 5 bases from V and 9 bases from J; bases unmatched to any gene: 8. CDR1 is LGHDT and CDR2 is YNNKEL in the germline V gene (reference sequence). The CDR3 loop spans 15 amino acids. CDR3: CASSAGTGLFSPLHF. The CDR3 DNA is TGTGCCAGCAGCGCCGGGACAGGGTTATTTTCACCCCTCCACTTT.

The V gene is TRBV20-1, the J gene TRBJ1-1; D gene uncertain. Germline V CDR1 and CDR2: DFQATT, SNEGSKA (reference sequence). Trimming took 3 bases from V and 6 from J, leaving 20 bases between them. The length of the CDR3 is 15 residues. The CDR3 DNA reads as TGCAGTGCTAGGGCACGCGGGTTTGGCTTTGCTGAAGCTTTCTTT. Encoded protein: CSARARGFGFAEAFF.

This clonotype has more than one count but fewer than ten. The J gene is TRBJ1-5, the V gene TRBV6-4; D is ambiguous. Germline-derived CDR1 and CDR2 are MRHNA and SNTAGT. V lost 2 bases to trimming and J lost 2 bases, with 4 bases between them. The CDR3 extends over 13 amino acids. In DNA form, the CDR3 reads TGTGCCAGCAGTGACGGGGGCAATCAGCCCCAGCATTTT. Encoded protein: CASSDGGNQPQHF.

V usage is TRBV11-2 and J usage is TRBJ2-2, with 9 bases lining up with TRBD2. This CDR3 region has 15 residues. The junction had 6 bases not matched to a gene; V was cut back by 5 bases and J by 5 bases. Per the germline V gene, CDR1 is SGHAT and CDR2 is FQNNGV. CDR3 coding DNA: TGTGCCAGCAGCCCACCGGGACTAGCAACCGGGGAGCTGTTTTTT. Amino acids: CASSPPGLATGELFF.

The genes are TRBV7-9 and TRBJ1-2, with 9 bases that match TRBD1. V lost 4 bases to trimming and J lost 1 base; unmatched junction nucleotides: 7. CDR1 and CDR2 from the germline V gene are SEHNR and FQNEAQ (reference sequence). This CDR3 contains 16 residues. CDR3 amino acids: CASSSQDRGLNYGYTF. The CDR3 DNA reads as TGTGCCAGCAGCTCCCAGGACAGGGGACTTAACTATGGCTACACCTTC.

The rearrangement joins TRBV4-2 to TRBJ1-1; tentatively, D is TRBD1 (6 bases). The CDR3 length is 17 residues. Trimming removed 3 bases at V and 1 base at J, with 18 bases between. Germline V gives CDR1 LGHNA, CDR2 YNFKEQ. CDR3 sequence: CASSQGGAGASNTEAFF. The CDR3 DNA follows: TGTGCCAGCAGCCAGGGGGGGGCAGGGGCTTCGAACACTGAAGCTTTCTTT.

CDR3 bases: TGTGCCAGCAGCGGACGTTACTCTGGAAACACCATATATTTT. Its protein product is CASSGRYSGNTIYF. J is TRBJ1-3 and V is TRBV12-3 or TRBV12-4, with D hard to call. V was clipped by 6 bases and J by 0 bases, with 9 bases between them. This CDR3 region has 14 residues.

The CDR3 here is CASSAIAGGPISSTDTQYF. Here the CDR3 DNA reads TGTGCCAGCAGCGCGATAGCGGGGGGGCCCATATCTAGCACAGATACGCAGTATTTT. The rearrangement links TRBV9 to TRBJ2-3; 11 positions match TRBD2. The germline V gene has CDR1 SGDLS and CDR2 YYNGEE. V shed 3 bases and J 0 bases; nucleotides not matched to a gene: 12. This CDR3 contains 19 residues. The full variable domain, in which reference TRBV9 and TRBJ2-3 provide the parts outside the CDR3, is DSGVTQTPKHLITATGQRVTLRCSPRSGDLSVYWYQQSLDQGLQFLIQYYNGEERAKGNILERFSAQQFPDLHSELNLSSLELGDSALYFCASSAIAGGPISSTDTQYFGPGTRLTVL.

This clonotype was detected a few times. The genes are TRBV6-2 or TRBV6-3 and TRBJ2-2, with D perhaps matching TRBD2 (5 bases). The CDR3 spans 15 residues. V gave up 2 bases and J gave up 0 bases, with 7 bases separating them. Germline CDR1 reads MNHEY; CDR2 reads SVGEGT. CDR3 coding DNA: TGTGCCAGCAGTTACGCGACTACGAACACCGGGGAGCTGTTTTTT. Translating gives CASSYATTNTGELFF.